A single sample is the source of the 10 T cell receptor beta chains below, sequenced in a study of control samples from healthy donors and cancer patients. TCRdb's copy holds only in-frame clones and misses some; the assay was immunoSEQ multiplex PCR. The sample holds about 130,000 clones; 85% to 95% are singletons and the top ten take just under 0.6%. Material for sequencing was PBMCs. The receptor source for this set is a man aged 80 or over with head and neck cancer.

A word on this clone: In the same sample, other DNA sequences code for this CDR3. This chain uses TRBV5-1 with TRBJ1-5, with TRBD1 identical over 8 bases. V shed 1 base and J 1 base; nucleotides not matched to a gene: 1. CDR3 length equals 15 residues. CDR1 is SGHRS and CDR2 is YFSETQ in the germline V gene. The CDR3 sequence is CASSLTGGSNQPQHF. The CDR3 nucleotides are TGCGCCAGCAGCTTGACAGGGGGGAGCAATCAGCCCCAGCATTTT.

V is TRBV7-9 and J is TRBJ2-7; possible D gene TRBD1, 6 bases. The CDR3 extends over 14 amino acids. Germline V CDR1 and CDR2: SEHNR, FQNEAQ (reference sequence). V shed 4 bases and J shed 6 bases, with 16 bases lying between them. The CDR3 coding sequence is TGTGCCAGCAGCTCTACAGGGTCCATTACCGAGCAGTACTTC. Its protein is CASSSTGSITEQYF.

The table lists this clone with a few counts. The chain carries TRBV29-1 and TRBJ1-2; TRBD1 aligns across 7 bases. CDR3 length equals 13 residues. The junction had 11 bases not matched to a gene; V was cut back by 5 bases and J by 8 bases. Germline V gene sequence: CDR1 SQVTM, CDR2 ANQGSEA. The CDR3 nucleotides are TGCAGCGTTTGGACAGGCTTAGGGGGCGGCTACACCTTC. It is translated as CSVWTGLGGGYTF.

The J gene is TRBJ2-2, the V gene TRBV15; possible D gene TRBD1, 5 bases. Trimming pared 6 bases from V and 5 bases from J, leaving 13 bases between. Per germline, CDR1 LNHNV and CDR2 YYDKDF (reference sequence). The CDR3 has 14 residues. The CDR3 DNA reads TGTGCCACCAGTGGAAAGGGGTCGACCGGGGAGCTGTTTTTT. Translation: CATSGKGSTGELFF. The whole variable domain, filled in from reference TRBV15 and TRBJ2-2, reads DAMVIQNPRYQVTQFGKPVTLSCSQTLNHNVMYWYQQKSSQAPKLLFHYYDKDFNNEADTPDNFQSRRPNTSFCFLDIRSPGLGDTAMYLCATSGKGSTGELFFGEGSRLTVL.

The chain joins TRBV11-2 to TRBJ2-7; 7 bases are shared with TRBD2. The CDR3 is 13 amino acids. The germline CDR1 and CDR2 sequences are SGHAT and FQNNGV. The V and J ends lost 6 bases and 4 bases, in that order; junction bases with no gene match: 6. The CDR3 DNA sequence: TGTGCCAGCAGGGGCGGGAGTTTATACGAGCAGTACTTC. Its protein product is CASRGGSLYEQYF.

This clone was counted a single time. The chain carries TRBV3-1 (or the pseudogene TRBV3-2) and TRBJ2-7; D gene unclear. Trimming removed 0 bases from V and 3 bases from J, with 3 bases in between. Germline CDR1 reads LGHDT; CDR2 reads YNNKEL (reference sequence). The CDR3 spans 12 residues. The CDR3 region has the DNA TGTGCCAGCAGCCAAGAGCACTACGAGCAGTACTTC. Residues: CASSQEHYEQYF.

J is TRBJ1-5 and V is TRBV3-1 (or the pseudogene TRBV3-2); the match to TRBD1 covers 8 bases. Unmatched junction bases numbered 10, after V lost 0 bases and J lost 0 bases. The CDR3 covers 19 residues. Germline CDR1 and CDR2: LGHDT and YNNKEL (reference sequence). The DNA for the CDR3 is TGTGCCAGCAGCCAAGATCAGGGGGCAAAAATCTCTAGCAATCAGCCCCAGCATTTT. This codes for CASSQDQGAKISSNQPQHF.

The chain is built from TRBV5-4 and TRBJ1-1; possibly TRBD1 for D (5 bases). With 3 bases removed from V and 3 bases from J, the gap between germline ends came to 9 bases. The CDR3 totals 13 residues. Germline-derived CDR1 and CDR2 are SGHNT and YYREEE (reference sequence). In DNA, the CDR3 is TGTGCCAGCAGCTCGGGGGTAGACACTGAAGCTTTCTTT. Amino acid sequence: CASSSGVDTEAFF.

The CDR3 loop reads CASSPGVQETQYF. CDR3 sequence (DNA): TGTGCCAGCTCTCCGGGGGTCCAAGAGACCCAGTACTTC. The chain carries TRBV6-5 and TRBJ2-5, with D perhaps TRBD2 (6 bases). Per the germline V gene, CDR1 is MNHEY and CDR2 is SVGAGI. The CDR3 extends over 13 amino acids. V gave up 8 bases and J gave up 1 base, with 11 bases separating them.

There are a few counts of this clone. Other nucleotide sequences in the sample specify the same CDR3. J is TRBJ1-1 and V is TRBV5-1; D ambiguous. Trimming stripped 4 bases from V and 3 bases from J, with 10 bases between. The CDR3 is made up of 13 amino acids. Germline V lookup: CDR1 SGHRS, CDR2 YFSETQ. The CDR3 protein is CASSTDSYTEAFF. The DNA of the CDR3 is TGCGCCAGCAGCACGGACTCATACACTGAAGCTTTCTTT.